The next 28 T cell receptor beta chains were all read from a single sample in a study of blood T cell repertoires in COVID-19. The assay was immunoSEQ multiplex PCR, and TCRdb's table has in-frame clones only and misses some. The data show more than 150,000 clones, just over 85% seen once. The sample comprised peripheral blood. Source of these receptors: a man in his fifties with active or convalescent COVID-19.

The chain joins TRBV11-3 to TRBJ2-1, with TRBD2 matching over 7 bases. The CDR3 runs 14 residues. Trimming cost V 2 bases and J 6 bases; bases outside gene matches: 4. CDR1 SGHNT and CDR2 YENEEA come from the germline V gene. The CDR3 spells CASSLRGSRNEQFF. The CDR3 DNA reads TGTGCCAGCAGCTTACGCGGGAGTCGCAATGAGCAGTTCTTC. The entire variable domain, with the rest obtained from reference TRBV11-3 and TRBJ2-1, is as follows: EAGVVQSPRYKIIEKKQPVAFWCNPISGHNTLYWYLQNLGQGPELLIRYENEEAVDDSQLPKDRFSAERLKGVDSTLKIQPAELGDSAVYLCASSLRGSRNEQFFGPGTRLTVL.

The chain uses TRBV27 and TRBJ2-7; 7 bases are shared with TRBD1. V lost 2 bases, J lost 0 bases, and 7 bases stayed unmatched. CDR1 is MNHEY and CDR2 is SMNVEV in the germline V gene (reference sequence). The CDR3 totals 16 residues. The CDR3 region is CASSLRAGGGSYEQYF. CDR3 nucleotides: TGTGCCAGCAGTTTAAGGGCAGGGGGTGGCTCCTACGAGCAGTACTTC.

The V and J genes are TRBV19 and TRBJ1-2; 9 nucleotides align to TRBD1. This CDR3 has 14 residues. With 6 bases clipped from V and 4 bases from J, the junction kept 6 bases outside the gene matches. CDR1 and CDR2 from the germline V gene are LNHDA and SQIVND (reference sequence). The CDR3 loop reads CASSPDRGRYGYTF. The CDR3 DNA reads as TGTGCCAGTAGCCCGGACAGGGGACGCTATGGCTACACCTTC.

This clone was picked up a small number of times. The chain has TRBV7-3 and TRBJ1-5; 7 nucleotides match TRBD1. The germline V gene has CDR1 SGHTA and CDR2 FQGTGA. V lost 5 bases, J lost 9 bases, and 10 bases stayed unmatched. This CDR3 contains 14 residues. CDR3 DNA sequence: TGTGCCAGCAGCCCAGAAGGGGGCGGACGGCCCCAGCATTTT. Its translation: CASSPEGGGRPQHF.

In DNA form, the CDR3 reads TGTGCCAGCAGTTTATCCAGGGTAGGCACTGAAGCTTTCTTT. This encodes CASSLSRVGTEAFF. V usage is TRBV28 and J usage is TRBJ1-1, with TRBD1 as a possible D gene (5 bases). The CDR3 has 14 residues. CDR1 and CDR2 (germline): MDHEN, SYDVKM. V was clipped by 1 base and J by 4 bases, with 10 bases between them. Combining the CDR3 with reference TRBV28 and TRBJ1-1 gives the whole variable domain DVKVTQSSRYLVKRTGEKVFLECVQDMDHENMFWYRQDPGLGLRLIYFSYDVKMKEKGDIPEGYSVSREKKERFSLILESASTNQTSMYLCASSLSRVGTEAFFGQGTRLTVV.

This rearrangement joins TRBV19 to TRBJ1-4; 9 bases map to TRBD1. J gave up 6 bases and V 7 bases, and 6 bases lay outside the gene matches. CDR3 length: 14 residues. Germline lookup yields CDR1 LNHDA and CDR2 SQIVND (reference sequence). Here the CDR3 DNA reads TGTGCCAGTAAACAGGGACAGGGATATGAAAAACTGTTTTTT. The encoded protein is CASKQGQGYEKLFF.

V gene TRBV5-1 combines with J gene TRBJ2-7; 9 nucleotides match TRBD1. The junction had 8 bases not matched to a gene; V was cut back by 5 bases and J by 5 bases. CDR3 size: 14 residues. CDR1 and CDR2 from the germline V gene are SGHRS and YFSETQ. The CDR3 here is CASRQQGAADEQYF. The CDR3 DNA is TGCGCCAGCAGGCAACAGGGGGCGGCGGACGAGCAGTACTTC. Full variable domain (remainder filled in from reference TRBV5-1 and TRBJ2-7): KAGVTQTPRYLIKTRGQQVTLSCSPISGHRSVSWYQQTPGQGLQFLFEYFSETQRNKGNFPGRFSGRQFSNSRSEMNVSTLELGDSALYLCASRQQGAADEQYFGPGTRLTVT.

The chain couples TRBV21-1 to TRBJ1-5. TRBV21-1 is classified as a pseudogene. The CDR3 is made up of 17 amino acids. CDR3 DNA sequence: TGTGCCAGCAGCCCTGGGGGAGGGGTTGGTGGCAATCAGCCCCAGCATTTT. Amino acid sequence: CASSPGGGVGGNQPQHF.

J is TRBJ1-4 and V is TRBV4-3, with no clear D. CDR1 and CDR2 from the germline V gene are LGHNA and YSLEER. With 0 bases removed from V and 5 bases from J, the gap between germline ends came to 10 bases. CDR3 length: 15 residues. The DNA of the CDR3 is TGCGCCAGCAGCCAAGAGTGGCGGCACAATGAAAAACTGTTTTTT. Translating gives CASSQEWRHNEKLFF.

This sequence joins TRBV7-9 and TRBJ2-1, with 9 nucleotides matching TRBD1. Germline trimming cut 5 bases from V and 9 bases from J; bases unmatched to any gene: 5. Germline CDR1 and CDR2: SEHNR and FQNEAQ (reference sequence). The CDR3 is 13 amino acids. The CDR3 DNA reads as TGTGCCAGCAGCGTTACAGGGGGCGGTGAGCAGTTCTTC. It codes for CASSVTGGGEQFF.

The rearrangement joins TRBV19 to TRBJ2-3; possibly TRBD2 for D (7 bases). Between the trimmed V and J ends, which lost 4 bases and 0 bases, there was a span of 17 bases. The length of the CDR3 is 17 residues. Germline V gene sequence: CDR1 LNHDA, CDR2 SQIVND (reference sequence). The CDR3 is CASSTSGGGGSTDTQYF. The CDR3 region has the DNA TGTGCCAGTAGTACCTCGGGGGGCGGAGGGAGCACAGATACGCAGTATTTT.

The V gene is TRBV19, the J gene TRBJ1-6, with 7 bases matching TRBD1. The CDR3 loop spans 17 amino acids. The trim removed 4 bases at V and 0 bases at J, leaving 6 bases unmatched. Per germline, CDR1 LNHDA and CDR2 SQIVND (reference sequence). The CDR3 coding sequence is TGTGCCAGTAGTAAGCGGGCAGGGGGCTCCTATAATTCACCCCTCCACTTT. It is translated as CASSKRAGGSYNSPLHF.

The chain carries TRBV6-5 and TRBJ2-1; 9 positions agree with TRBD2. Per the germline V gene, CDR1 is MNHEY and CDR2 is SVGAGI. The CDR3 is 15 amino acids. V gave up 7 bases and J gave up 4 bases; unmatched junction bases: 8. The CDR3 loop reads CASNSLAGLYNEQFF. In DNA form, the CDR3 reads TGTGCCAGCAATTCCCTAGCGGGGCTGTACAATGAGCAGTTCTTC.

The gene calls are TRBV21-1 and TRBJ1-6; TRBD1 reflects the table's D call only, with no check against the DNA. TRBV21-1 is recorded as a pseudogene. The CDR3 sequence is 13 residues long. CDR3 coding DNA: TGTGCCTTCGACAGGGGTAATAATTCACCCCTCCACTTT. This gives the protein CAFDRGNNSPLHF.

The V gene is TRBV19, the J gene TRBJ1-4; maybe TRBD1 (5 bases). Trimming removed 8 bases at V and 5 bases at J, with 9 bases between. The CDR3 length is 12 residues. Germline V gives CDR1 LNHDA, CDR2 SQIVND (reference sequence). The CDR3 spells CASHGGNEKLFF. CDR3 DNA sequence: TGTGCCAGTCATGGGGGGAATGAAAAACTGTTTTTT.

The J gene is TRBJ2-1, the V gene TRBV19; 7 nucleotides align to TRBD2. The germline V gene encodes CDR1 LNHDA and CDR2 SQIVND (reference sequence). The CDR3 loop spans 12 amino acids. V was pared by 4 bases and J by 12 bases, with 6 bases of the junction left unmatched. The CDR3: CASSTGRGVQFF. CDR3 DNA sequence: TGTGCCAGTAGTACAGGACGGGGGGTGCAGTTCTTC. Using reference TRBV19 and TRBJ2-1 for the parts outside the CDR3, the full variable domain is DGGITQSPKYLFRKEGQNVTLSCEQNLNHDAMYWYRQDPGQGLRLIYYSQIVNDFQKGDIAEGYSVSREKKESFPLTVTSAQKNPTAFYLCASSTGRGVQFFGPGTRLTVL.

The chain recombines TRBV2 with TRBJ2-3; 10 nucleotides align to TRBD2. J gave up 3 bases and V 5 bases, and 5 bases lay outside the gene matches. Per germline, CDR1 SNHLY and CDR2 FYNNEI. This CDR3 contains 15 residues. The CDR3 DNA reads as TGTGCCAGCAGTATCCTAGCGGGAGAAACAGATACGCAGTATTTT. The encoded protein is CASSILAGETDTQYF.

V is TRBV2 and J is TRBJ2-5; TRBD1 matches 7 bases. CDR3 length: 13 amino acids. V gave up 6 bases and J gave up 1 base; unmatched junction bases: 2. Germline assignment: CDR1 SNHLY and CDR2 FYNNEI. The CDR3 here is CASSGDSQETQYF. In DNA form, the CDR3 reads TGTGCCAGCAGCGGGGACAGCCAAGAGACCCAGTACTTC.

Here the CDR3 DNA reads TGTGCCAGCAGTTACCCGGGACAGGGGGTACACGAGCAGTACTTC. As protein: CASSYPGQGVHEQYF. The chain has TRBV6-5 and TRBJ2-7; TRBD1 aligns across 11 bases. Germline CDR1 reads MNHEY; CDR2 reads SVGAGI. The CDR3 runs to 15 residues. V was clipped by 2 bases and J by 5 bases; unmatched bases: 5.

This chain joins TRBV2 and TRBJ2-7; the match to TRBD1 covers 8 bases. CDR3 size: 15 residues. CDR1 is SNHLY, CDR2 FYNNEI, per germline. The V and J ends lost 2 bases and 6 bases, in that order; junction bases with no gene match: 9. The CDR3 DNA sequence: TGTGCCAGCAGTGAATTCGAGACAGGGGTAAGCGAGCAGTACTTC. Translated, it gives CASSEFETGVSEQYF.

V is TRBV5-4 and J is TRBJ2-5, with 7 bases identical to TRBD2. The germline V gene has CDR1 SGHNT and CDR2 YYREEE (reference sequence). The CDR3 loop spans 18 amino acids. V lost 3 bases to trimming and J lost 2 bases; unmatched junction nucleotides: 16. The CDR3 sequence is CASSSRVFFGGVQETQYF. The DNA for the CDR3 is TGTGCCAGCAGCTCAAGGGTGTTCTTTGGGGGGGTACAAGAGACCCAGTACTTC. The full variable domain, rest sourced from reference TRBV5-4 and TRBJ2-5, is ETGVTQSPTHLIKTRGQQVTLRCSSQSGHNTVSWYQQALGQGPQFIFQYYREEENGRGNFPPRFSGLQFPNYSSELNVNALELDDSALYLCASSSRVFFGGVQETQYFGPGTRLLVL.

The chain uses TRBV27 and TRBJ2-3, with 8 positions matching TRBD1. The V gene's germline CDR1 is MNHEY and CDR2 SMNVEV (reference sequence). J was trimmed by 3 bases and V by 1 base; bases with no gene match: 6. This CDR3 is 16 amino acids long. The CDR3 loop is CASSLYQGAVTDTQYF. In DNA, the CDR3 is TGTGCCAGCAGTTTATATCAGGGGGCTGTAACAGATACGCAGTATTTT.

The J gene is TRBJ2-6, the V gene TRBV18, with 7 bases fitting TRBD2. V trimming: 3 bases; J trimming: 4 bases; junction bases outside the gene matches: 6. The CDR3 is made up of 16 amino acids. Germline values: CDR1 KGHSH, CDR2 LQKENI. The CDR3 is CASSPLGRAGANVLTF. CDR3 nucleotide sequence: TGTGCCAGCTCACCCCTGGGGAGGGCCGGGGCCAACGTCCTGACTTTC.

V gene TRBV28 combines with J gene TRBJ2-3, with 10 positions matching TRBD2. Trimming at V came to 4 bases and at J to 3 bases, leaving 4 bases not matched to a gene. Germline CDR1 MDHEN, CDR2 SYDVKM. This CDR3 comprises 15 residues. CDR3 residues: CASSSSGSLTDTQYF. The DNA for the CDR3 is TGTGCCAGCAGTTCTAGCGGGAGTTTAACAGATACGCAGTATTTT.

This clone has only one observation. This chain links TRBV4-1 with TRBJ2-7, with D possibly being TRBD1 (5 bases). Germline V lookup: CDR1 MGHRA, CDR2 YSYEKL. The germline V and J ends were trimmed by 5 bases and 1 base, with 18 bases remaining between them. The CDR3 spans 16 residues. DNA for the CDR3: TGCGCCAGCAGCTCGGGTTGGGGCCAGCTATCCTACGAGCAGTACTTC. Translated, it gives CASSSGWGQLSYEQYF.

The genes are TRBV7-2 and TRBJ1-1; D unclear. Germline V gives CDR1 SGHTA, CDR2 FQGNSA. Trimming removed 3 bases at V and 0 bases at J, with 20 bases between. This CDR3 comprises 18 residues. The chain's CDR3 is CASSFTMGTVDMNTEAFF. CDR3 in DNA: TGTGCCAGCAGCTTCACGATGGGTACAGTCGACATGAACACTGAAGCTTTCTTT.

The chain has TRBV5-1 and TRBJ2-7; D possibly corresponds to TRBD1 (5 bases). Trimming cost V 0 bases and J 0 bases, with 10 bases left between them. CDR1 is SGHRS, CDR2 YFSETQ, per germline. The length of the CDR3 is 15 residues. In DNA form, the CDR3 reads TGCGCCAGCAGCTTGGAATCAGGGTACTCCTACGAGCAGTACTTC. Protein product: CASSLESGYSYEQYF.

This clone appeared a few times. V usage is TRBV7-2 and J usage is TRBJ1-5; possibly TRBD1 for D (5 bases). CDR3 length: 16 residues. The ends were cut back, 1 base at V and 0 bases at J, with 10 bases in the middle. Germline V gene sequence: CDR1 SGHTA, CDR2 FQGNSA. CDR3 protein: CASSLGLGASNQPQHF. Written as DNA, the CDR3 is TGTGCCAGCAGCTTAGGGCTAGGGGCTAGCAATCAGCCCCAGCATTTT.